Presented here are 5 T cell receptor beta chains from one specimen sequenced in a study of cytomegalovirus exposure and HLA in healthy donors. Primers included in the PCR were 60 Vbeta and 13 Jbeta primers. Profiling relied on immunoSEQ multiplex PCR, and the TCRdb table lists in-frame clones only, not all of them. The sample has some 140,000 clones; around 79% are singletons. The sequenced material came from PBMCs. These TCRs come from a female donor in good health and CMV-seronegative.

The chain's CDR3 is CASSYKAPTYNEQFF. DNA for the CDR3: TGTGCCAGCAGTTACAAAGCGCCCACCTACAATGAGCAGTTCTTC. J is TRBJ2-1 and V is TRBV6-5, with D uncertain. The V gene's germline CDR1 is MNHEY and CDR2 SVGAGI. V lost 2 bases to trimming and J lost 2 bases, with 10 bases between them. There are 15 residues in the CDR3.

The chain couples TRBV25-1 to TRBJ2-2, with no clear D. The V end lost 3 bases, the J end lost 0 bases, and 11 bases lay between the germline ends. Germline V gives CDR1 MGHDK, CDR2 SYGVNS. This CDR3 spans 16 amino acids. CDR3 sequence reads: CASSEVGSANTGELFF. The CDR3 DNA follows: TGTGCCAGCAGTGAGGTGGGCTCCGCGAACACCGGGGAGCTGTTTTTT.

The rearrangement joins TRBV6-5 to TRBJ2-3, with 7 bases identical to TRBD2. CDR1 and CDR2 (germline): MNHEY, SVGAGI. CDR3 length equals 15 residues. V dropped 5 bases and J dropped 2; count of bases not matched to a gene: 7. DNA of the CDR3: TGTGCCAGCAGTACTCTGCGGGGGTACACAGATACGCAGTATTTT. Translation: CASSTLRGYTDTQYF.

A single count supports this clone. The V and J genes are TRBV6-1 and TRBJ2-7, with D perhaps matching TRBD1 (6 bases). CDR1 is MNHNS, CDR2 SASEGT, per germline. The CDR3 has 17 amino acids. The V gene lost 2 bases and the J gene lost 2 bases, with 19 bases spanning the gap. The DNA of the CDR3 is TGTGCCAGCAGTGAAAGGTTGCGTCAGGGGACACCCTACGAGCAGTACTTC. This codes for CASSERLRQGTPYEQYF.

The chain links TRBV29-1 to TRBJ2-2; TRBD2 might be the D (5 bases). CDR1 is SQVTM, CDR2 ANQGSEA, per germline. The CDR3 sequence is 11 residues long. Trimming stripped 4 bases from V and 7 bases from J, with 7 bases between. CDR3 bases: TGCAGCGTTGGAGGGCACGGGGAGCTGTTTTTT. It encodes CSVGGHGELFF.